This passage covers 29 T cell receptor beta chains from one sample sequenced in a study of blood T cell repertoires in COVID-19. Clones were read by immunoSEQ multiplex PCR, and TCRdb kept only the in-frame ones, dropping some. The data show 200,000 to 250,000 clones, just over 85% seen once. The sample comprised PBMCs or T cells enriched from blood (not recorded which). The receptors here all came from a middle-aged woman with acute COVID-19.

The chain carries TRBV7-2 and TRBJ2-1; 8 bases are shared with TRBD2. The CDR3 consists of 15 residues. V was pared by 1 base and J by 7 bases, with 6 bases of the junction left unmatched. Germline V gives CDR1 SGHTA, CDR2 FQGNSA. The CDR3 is CASSLGAGGGNEQFF. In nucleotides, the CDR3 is TGTGCCAGCAGCTTAGGTGCGGGGGGCGGGAATGAGCAGTTCTTC.

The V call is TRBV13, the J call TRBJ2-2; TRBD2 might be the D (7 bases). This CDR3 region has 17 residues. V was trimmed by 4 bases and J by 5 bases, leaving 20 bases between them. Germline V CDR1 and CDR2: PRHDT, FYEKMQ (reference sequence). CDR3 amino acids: CASSSDRNRGETGELFF. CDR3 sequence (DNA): TGTGCCAGCAGCTCTGACAGGAATCGGGGGGAAACCGGGGAGCTGTTTTTT.

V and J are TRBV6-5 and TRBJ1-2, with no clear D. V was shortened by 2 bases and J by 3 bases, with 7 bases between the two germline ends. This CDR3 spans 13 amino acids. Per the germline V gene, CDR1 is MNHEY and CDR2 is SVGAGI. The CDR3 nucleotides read TGTGCCAGCAGTTACGAACCGGACTATGGCTACACCTTC. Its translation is CASSYEPDYGYTF.

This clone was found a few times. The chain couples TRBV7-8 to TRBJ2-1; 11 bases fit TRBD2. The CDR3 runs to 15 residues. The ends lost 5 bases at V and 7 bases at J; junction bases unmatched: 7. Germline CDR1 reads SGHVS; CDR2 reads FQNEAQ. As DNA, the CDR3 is TGTGCCAGCAGCCCGACTAGCGGGGAGGAAAATGAGCAGTTCTTC. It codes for CASSPTSGEENEQFF.

Written as DNA, the CDR3 is TGTGCCAGCAGCTTCGGACAGGGGGCGCGGATTGGACGCGGCTACACCTTC. Residues: CASSFGQGARIGRGYTF. The rearrangement links TRBV7-2 to TRBJ1-2; the match to TRBD1 covers 11 bases. Germline trimming cut 3 bases from V and 8 bases from J; bases unmatched to any gene: 14. The CDR3 sequence is 17 residues long. Germline values: CDR1 SGHTA, CDR2 FQGNSA.

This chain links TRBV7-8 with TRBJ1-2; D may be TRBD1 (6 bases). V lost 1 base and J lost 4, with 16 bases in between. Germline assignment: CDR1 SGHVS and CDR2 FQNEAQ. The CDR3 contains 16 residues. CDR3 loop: CASSLDQQGRAYGYTF. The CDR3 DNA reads TGTGCCAGCAGCTTAGACCAACAGGGTCGGGCCTATGGCTACACCTTC.

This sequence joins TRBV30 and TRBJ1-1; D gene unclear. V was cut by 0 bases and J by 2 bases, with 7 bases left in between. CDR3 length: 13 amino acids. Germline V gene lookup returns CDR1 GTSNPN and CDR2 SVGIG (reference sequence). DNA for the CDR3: TGTGCCTGGAGTGTGCGAGCAAACACTGAAGCTTTCTTT. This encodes CAWSVRANTEAFF.

Here the CDR3 DNA reads TGTGCCAGCAGCCCCGGGAGGGGGCAGTTGTATGGCTACACCTTC. Protein product: CASSPGRGQLYGYTF. The V gene is TRBV6-5, the J gene TRBJ1-2; 7 bases agree with TRBD1. CDR3 length: 15 amino acids. The germline gives CDR1 MNHEY, CDR2 SVGAGI. V was clipped by 6 bases and J by 5 bases; unmatched bases: 12.

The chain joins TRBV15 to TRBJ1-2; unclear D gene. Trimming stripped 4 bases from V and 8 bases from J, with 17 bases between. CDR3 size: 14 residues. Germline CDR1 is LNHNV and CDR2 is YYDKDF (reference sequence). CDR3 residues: CATSIPNPTRGYTF. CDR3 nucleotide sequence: TGTGCCACCAGCATCCCGAACCCGACTAGAGGCTACACCTTC. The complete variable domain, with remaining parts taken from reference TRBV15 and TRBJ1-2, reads DAMVIQNPRYQVTQFGKPVTLSCSQTLNHNVMYWYQQKSSQAPKLLFHYYDKDFNNEADTPDNFQSRRPNTSFCFLDIRSPGLGDTAMYLCATSIPNPTRGYTFGSGTRLTVV.

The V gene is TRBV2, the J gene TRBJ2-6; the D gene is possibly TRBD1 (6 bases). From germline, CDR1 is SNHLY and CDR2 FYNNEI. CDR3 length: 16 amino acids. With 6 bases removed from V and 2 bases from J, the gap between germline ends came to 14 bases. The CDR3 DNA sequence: TGTGCCAGCAGGCAGCTCAGGGGCGCTGGGGCCAACGTCCTGACTTTC. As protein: CASRQLRGAGANVLTF.

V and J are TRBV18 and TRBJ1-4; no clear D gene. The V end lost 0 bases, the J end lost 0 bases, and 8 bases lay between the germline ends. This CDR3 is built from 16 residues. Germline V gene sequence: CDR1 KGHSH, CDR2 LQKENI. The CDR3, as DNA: TGTGCCAGCTCACCACCCGGCGGAGCAACTAATGAAAAACTGTTTTTT. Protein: CASSPPGGATNEKLFF.

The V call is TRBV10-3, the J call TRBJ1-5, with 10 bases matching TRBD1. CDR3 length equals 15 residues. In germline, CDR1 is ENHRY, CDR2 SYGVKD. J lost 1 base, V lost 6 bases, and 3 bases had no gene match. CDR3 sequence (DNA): TGTGCCATCAGCTCGGGACAGGGGAGCAATCAGCCCCAGCATTTT. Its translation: CAISSGQGSNQPQHF.

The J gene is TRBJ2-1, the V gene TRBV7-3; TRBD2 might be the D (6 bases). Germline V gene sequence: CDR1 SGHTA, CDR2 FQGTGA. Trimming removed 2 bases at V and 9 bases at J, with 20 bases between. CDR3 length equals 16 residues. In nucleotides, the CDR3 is TGTGCCAGCAGCTTAGATGGTAGAGACTGGAGGGGTGAGCAGTTCTTC. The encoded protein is CASSLDGRDWRGEQFF.

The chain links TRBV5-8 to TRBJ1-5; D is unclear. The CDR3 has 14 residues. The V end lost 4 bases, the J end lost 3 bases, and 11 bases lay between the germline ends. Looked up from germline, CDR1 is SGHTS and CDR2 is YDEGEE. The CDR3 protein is CASSPYRDNQPQHF. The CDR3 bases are TGTGCCAGCAGCCCCTATCGGGACAATCAGCCCCAGCATTTT.

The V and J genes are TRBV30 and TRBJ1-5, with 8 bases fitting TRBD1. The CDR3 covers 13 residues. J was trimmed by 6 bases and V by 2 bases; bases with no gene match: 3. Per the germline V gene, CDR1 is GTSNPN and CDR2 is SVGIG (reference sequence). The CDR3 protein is CAWSTRGLQPQHF. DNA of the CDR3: TGTGCCTGGAGTACCAGGGGGCTTCAGCCCCAGCATTTT.

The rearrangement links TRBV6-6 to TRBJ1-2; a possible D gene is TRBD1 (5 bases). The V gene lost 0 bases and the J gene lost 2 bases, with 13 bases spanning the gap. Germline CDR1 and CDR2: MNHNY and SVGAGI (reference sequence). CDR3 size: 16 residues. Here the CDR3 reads CASSYSHLGGNYGYTF. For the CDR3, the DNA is TGTGCCAGCAGTTACTCGCACCTCGGGGGAAACTATGGCTACACCTTC.

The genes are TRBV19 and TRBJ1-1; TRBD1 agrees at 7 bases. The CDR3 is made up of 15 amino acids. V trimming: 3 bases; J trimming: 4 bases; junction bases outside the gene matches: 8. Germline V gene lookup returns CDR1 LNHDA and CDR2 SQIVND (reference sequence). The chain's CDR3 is CASSIRDRTATEAFF. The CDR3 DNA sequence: TGTGCCAGTAGTATTAGGGACAGAACTGCCACTGAAGCTTTCTTT. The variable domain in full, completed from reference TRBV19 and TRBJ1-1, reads DGGITQSPKYLFRKEGQNVTLSCEQNLNHDAMYWYRQDPGQGLRLIYYSQIVNDFQKGDIAEGYSVSREKKESFPLTVTSAQKNPTAFYLCASSIRDRTATEAFFGQGTRLTVV.

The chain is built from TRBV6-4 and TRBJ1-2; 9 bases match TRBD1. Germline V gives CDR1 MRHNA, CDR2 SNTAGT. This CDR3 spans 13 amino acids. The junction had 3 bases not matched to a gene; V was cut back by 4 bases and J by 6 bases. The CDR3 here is CASSVDRGDGYTF. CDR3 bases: TGTGCCAGCAGTGTTGACAGGGGGGATGGCTACACCTTC.

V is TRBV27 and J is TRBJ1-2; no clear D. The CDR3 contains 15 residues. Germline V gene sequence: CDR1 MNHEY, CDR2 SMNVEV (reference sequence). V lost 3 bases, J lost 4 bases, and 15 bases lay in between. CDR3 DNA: TGTGCCAGCAGTTTCCACCATAACTATCTCTATGGCTACACCTTC. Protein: CASSFHHNYLYGYTF.

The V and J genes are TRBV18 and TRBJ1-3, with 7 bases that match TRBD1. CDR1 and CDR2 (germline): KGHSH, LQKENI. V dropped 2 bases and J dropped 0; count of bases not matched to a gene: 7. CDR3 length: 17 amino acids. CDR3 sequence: CASSPRLQGTSGNTIYF. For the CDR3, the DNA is TGTGCCAGCTCACCAAGGTTACAGGGGACCTCTGGAAACACCATATATTTT. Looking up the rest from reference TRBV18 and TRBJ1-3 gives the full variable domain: NAGVMQNPRHLVRRRGQEARLRCSPMKGHSHVYWYRQLPEEGLKFMVYLQKENIIDESGMPKERFSAEFPKEGPSILRIQQVVRGDSAAYFCASSPRLQGTSGNTIYFGEGSWLTVV.

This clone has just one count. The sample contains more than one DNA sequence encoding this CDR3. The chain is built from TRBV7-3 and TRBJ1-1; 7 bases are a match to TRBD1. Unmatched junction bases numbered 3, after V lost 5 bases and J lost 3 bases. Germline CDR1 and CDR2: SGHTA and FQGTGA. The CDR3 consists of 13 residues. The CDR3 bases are TGTGCCAGCAGCCGGGACAGCTACACTGAAGCTTTCTTT. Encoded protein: CASSRDSYTEAFF. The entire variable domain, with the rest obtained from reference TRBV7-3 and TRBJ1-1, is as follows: GAGVSQTPSNKVTEKGKYVELRCDPISGHTALYWYRQSLGQGPEFLIYFQGTGAADDSGLPNDRFFAVRPEGSVSTLKIQRTERGDSAVYLCASSRDSYTEAFFGQGTRLTVV.

The CDR3 DNA follows: TGTGCCATCAGTGCTCAGGGGGGTGGCGACGAGCAGTACTTC. Its translation: CAISAQGGGDEQYF. The V and J genes are TRBV10-3 and TRBJ2-7; tentatively, D is TRBD1 (7 bases). The CDR3 is 14 residues long. Germline CDR1 ENHRY, CDR2 SYGVKD. Trimming left V 4 bases short and J 5 bases short, with 15 bases between.

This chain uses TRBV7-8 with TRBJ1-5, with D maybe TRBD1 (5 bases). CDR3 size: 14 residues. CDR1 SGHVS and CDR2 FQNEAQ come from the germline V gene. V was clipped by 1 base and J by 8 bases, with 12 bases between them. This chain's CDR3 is CASSLGRTLEPQHF. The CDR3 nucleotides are TGTGCCAGCAGCTTAGGGCGGACATTGGAGCCCCAGCATTTT.

The CDR3 region has the DNA TGTGCCAGCAGCACCAGGGGGACTCATGGCTACACCTTC. It codes for CASSTRGTHGYTF. The J gene is TRBJ1-2, the V gene TRBV6-2 or TRBV6-3, with TRBD1 matching over 7 bases. Germline values: CDR1 MNHEY, CDR2 SVGEGT. The CDR3 is 13 amino acids. V lost 6 bases, J lost 6 bases, and 7 bases stayed unmatched.

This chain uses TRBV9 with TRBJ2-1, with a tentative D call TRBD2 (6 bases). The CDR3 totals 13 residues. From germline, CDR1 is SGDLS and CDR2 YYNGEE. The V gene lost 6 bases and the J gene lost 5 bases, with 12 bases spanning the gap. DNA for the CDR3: TGTGCCAGCACACGGGGGTTGAACAATGAGCAGTTCTTC. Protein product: CASTRGLNNEQFF.

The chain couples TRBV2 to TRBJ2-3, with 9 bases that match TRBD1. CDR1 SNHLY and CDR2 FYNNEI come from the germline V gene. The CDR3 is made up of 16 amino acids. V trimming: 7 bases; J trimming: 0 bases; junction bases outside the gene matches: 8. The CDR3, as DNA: TGTGCCAGCAACCCCGCGGGACAGGGTAGCACAGATACGCAGTATTTT. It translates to CASNPAGQGSTDTQYF.

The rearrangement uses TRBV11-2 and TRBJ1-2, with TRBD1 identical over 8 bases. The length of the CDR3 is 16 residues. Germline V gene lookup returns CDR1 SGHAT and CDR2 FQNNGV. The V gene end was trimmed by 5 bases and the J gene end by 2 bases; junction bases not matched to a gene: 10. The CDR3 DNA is TGTGCCAGCAGCCCAAGCAGGACAGGGATCAACTATGGCTACACCTTC. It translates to CASSPSRTGINYGYTF.

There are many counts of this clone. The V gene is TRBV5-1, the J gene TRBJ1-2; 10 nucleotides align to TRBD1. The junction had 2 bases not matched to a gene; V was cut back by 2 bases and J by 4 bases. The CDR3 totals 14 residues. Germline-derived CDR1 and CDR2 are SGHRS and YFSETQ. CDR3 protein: CASSFGQGGYGYTF. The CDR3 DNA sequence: TGCGCCAGCAGCTTTGGACAGGGGGGCTATGGCTACACCTTC.

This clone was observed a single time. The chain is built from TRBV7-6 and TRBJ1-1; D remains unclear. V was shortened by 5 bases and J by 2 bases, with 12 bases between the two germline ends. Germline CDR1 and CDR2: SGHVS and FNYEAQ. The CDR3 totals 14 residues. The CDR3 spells CASSPGGVNTEAFF. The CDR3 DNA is TGTGCCAGCAGCCCCGGCGGGGTTAACACTGAAGCTTTCTTT.